This T cell receptor (beta chain) derives from a study of PD-L1 blockade in urothelial cancer. Study context: Patients, treated from 2014 onward, received atezolizumab 1,200 mg intravenously every 3 weeks. Most of the roughly 29 patients were men whose urothelial cancer was bladder-origin.

This clone was recorded only once. Time point meaning: peripheral blood 6 weeks after treatment start. The number of samples from each patient was between 1 and 8, taken pretreatment and on-treatment. The V gene's germline CDR1 is SGHVS and CDR2 FNYEAQ. The length of the CDR3 is 12 residues. Trimming shortened V by 5 bases and J by 5 bases, and 8 bases separated the two germline ends. PCRs were each spiked with synthetic TCR analog templates. Sequencing used immunoSEQ multiplex PCR; TCRdb keeps in-frame clones, though not all of them. The sample has about 76,000 clones, approximately 90% seen once. This TCR was recovered from a woman aged 80 or over with urothelial cancer. The chain links TRBV7-6 to TRBJ2-3, with D unclear. Sequences were derived from PBMCs, sampled around atezolizumab (anti-PD-L1) treatment. The CDR3 reads CASSPRGDTQYF. CDR3 sequence (DNA): TGTGCCAGCAGCCCTAGAGGAGATACGCAGTATTTT.